The 14 T cell receptor beta chains reported below all come from one sample, sequenced in a study of T cells in Graves' hyperthyroidism and ophthalmopathy. The source material, RNA transcripts, was used to amplify TCR beta CDR3 regions. With the HTBI primer set, the TCR CDR3 went through a first round of RT-PCR. MiXCR, applied by TCRdb to the multiplex PCR reads, yields one record per CDR3 protein. Of approximately 260,000 distinct CDR3 sequences in the sample, around 15% were seen once. Sequenced: blood. Receptor source: a woman aged 45-59 years with Graves' hyperthyroidism that later progressed to Graves' ophthalmopathy.

This clonotype was detected many times. For the CDR3, the DNA is TGCAGTGCTAGAGTCTTAGCGCGGGAGGCGAATGAGCAGTTCTTC. Translated, it gives CSARVLAREANEQFF. The J gene is TRBJ2-1, the V gene TRBV20-1; TRBD2 matches 8 bases. Germline V gene sequence: CDR1 DFQATT, CDR2 SNEGSKA (reference sequence). The CDR3 covers 15 residues. After removal of 1 base from V and 7 bases from J, the junction contained 9 bases not matched to a gene.

This clonotype was counted many times. The chain uses TRBV18 and TRBJ2-5; D remains ambiguous. The germline V gene encodes CDR1 KGHSH and CDR2 LQKENI. The V end was cut by 0 bases, the J end by 5 bases, with 13 bases between. The CDR3 loop spans 15 amino acids. CDR3 nucleotides: TGTGCCAGCTCACCACCGAGCCAGGAGTCGGAGACCCAGTACTTC. It is translated as CASSPPSQESETQYF.

This clonotype has ten or more counts. The chain recombines TRBV6-2 or TRBV6-3 with TRBJ2-3, with 8 bases fitting TRBD1. The junction had 9 bases not matched to a gene; V was cut back by 2 bases and J by 5 bases. Germline V gene lookup returns CDR1 MNHEY and CDR2 SVGEGT. This CDR3 is 16 amino acids long. The CDR3 sequence is CASSYSLTGGGDTQYF. DNA of the CDR3: TGTGCCAGCAGTTACAGTCTTACAGGGGGTGGAGATACGCAGTATTTT.

This clonotype came up a few times. The J gene is TRBJ1-4, the V gene TRBV5-7; no definite D call. TRBV5-7 is annotated as an ORF whose role is uncertain. CDR3 size: 13 residues. V was pared by 4 bases and J by 13 bases, with 17 bases between. CDR3 bases: TGTGCCAGCAGCGGTGGCCTGGAGGGAGGACTGTTTTTT. Translating it yields CASSGGLEGGLFF.

J is TRBJ2-3 and V is TRBV9; D is uncertain. The V end lost 0 bases, the J end lost 2 bases, and 7 bases lay between the germline ends. Germline V gene data show CDR1 as SGDLS and CDR2 as YYNGEE. The CDR3 is made up of 14 amino acids. The CDR3 region is CASSVEGFTDTQYF. The CDR3 region has the DNA TGTGCCAGCAGCGTAGAAGGATTCACAGATACGCAGTATTTT.

This clonotype was detected only a few times. The CDR3 spells CASSLAGTGSFYEQYF. The CDR3 DNA is TGTGCCAGCAGCTTAGCGGGAACAGGGAGCTTCTACGAGCAGTACTTC. The chain links TRBV7-2 to TRBJ2-7; maybe TRBD1 (6 bases). This CDR3 contains 16 residues. The germline gives CDR1 SGHTA, CDR2 FQGNSA. V shed 0 bases and J shed 3 bases, with 15 bases lying between them.

This clonotype was picked up many times. The V and J genes are TRBV27 and TRBJ1-1, with D uncertain. CDR1 and CDR2 from the germline V gene are MNHEY and SMNVEV (reference sequence). Trimming took off 1 base at V and 11 bases at J, with 14 bases between the two ends. The CDR3 spans 13 residues. The CDR3 here is CASSLLGLEEAFF. The CDR3 nucleotides read TGTGCCAGCAGTTTATTAGGTCTCGAGGAGGCTTTCTTT.

With regard to this clonotype: The junction shows a germline mismatch at one end, possibly a read error. The chain joins TRBV12-3 or TRBV12-4 to TRBJ2-7, with a tentative D call TRBD1 (5 bases). This CDR3 is 14 amino acids long. The CDR3, as DNA: TGTGCCAGCAGACTTGGGGCTAGACTGACCTCCCCATCCTTC. It encodes CASRLGARLTSPSF.

In this sample, this clonotype turned up many times. The gene calls are TRBV28 and TRBJ1-1, with D possibly matching TRBD1 (6 bases). Trimming pared 5 bases from V and 4 bases from J, leaving 17 bases between. The germline V gene has CDR1 MDHEN and CDR2 SYDVKM. The CDR3 covers 15 residues. CDR3 nucleotides: TGTGCCAGCAGTATCTCAGGGGCGACGGGCACTGAAGCTTTCTTT. As protein: CASSISGATGTEAFF.

Many counts were recorded for this clonotype. The chain links TRBV4-1 to TRBJ2-3, with 7 bases matching TRBD2. Germline V gene sequence: CDR1 MGHRA, CDR2 YSYEKL. V trimming: 4 bases; J trimming: 4 bases; junction bases outside the gene matches: 11. The CDR3 contains 16 residues. In DNA, the CDR3 is TGCGCCAGCAGCCCGAACCGGTTGGCGGGAGCAGATACGCAGTATTTT. It specifies CASSPNRLAGADTQYF.

This clonotype was picked up many times. This chain links TRBV13 with TRBJ2-1, with D possibly being TRBD2 (6 bases). The CDR3 consists of 14 residues. Looked up from germline, CDR1 is PRHDT and CDR2 is FYEKMQ (reference sequence). V lost 2 bases and J 7 bases, leaving 12 bases between the germline ends. For the CDR3, the DNA is TGTGCCAGCAGCTTACGGAGGGTAAGGAATGAGCAGTTCTTC. Translation gives CASSLRRVRNEQFF.

About this clonotype: A clone one base away is much larger, so this may be a read error. The CDR3 DNA reads as TGTGCCAGCAGCCAAGAGGTGGGAGGGACAGATACGCAGTATTTT. Translated: CASSQEVGGTDTQYF. The V and J genes are TRBV3-1 and TRBJ2-3, with TRBD2 identical over 7 bases. V lost 0 bases and J lost 3; bases outside the gene matches: 3. Germline values: CDR1 LGHDT, CDR2 YNNKEL (reference sequence). The CDR3 sequence is 15 residues long.

This clonotype was seen repeatedly, ten times or more. The chain combines TRBV5-1 with TRBJ2-2; no clear D gene. Trimming stripped 1 base from V and 2 bases from J, with 9 bases between. This CDR3 has 15 residues. Germline V gene data show CDR1 as SGHRS and CDR2 as YFSETQ. The CDR3 DNA reads as TGCGCCAGCAGCTTGATTTCGGTCAACACCGGGGAGCTGTTTTTT. It specifies CASSLISVNTGELFF.

This clonotype has just a few counts. The chain joins TRBV7-8 to TRBJ2-4; TRBD2 might be the D (5 bases). The germline gives CDR1 SGHVS, CDR2 FQNEAQ. The V and J ends lost 5 bases and 9 bases respectively, with 17 bases between them. The CDR3 covers 14 residues. The CDR3 spells CASSDLRVAGIQYF. CDR3 nucleotides: TGTGCCAGCAGCGACTTGCGGGTGGCGGGCATTCAGTACTTC.